This T cell receptor beta chain emerged from a study of blood T cells in healthy people across ages. Sample-barcoded 5' priming and a J-beta primer mix drove a second PCR of roughly 7 to 11 cycles. Every cDNA was tagged by a template-switch adaptor with 12 random nucleotides. One entry per CDR3 protein, called by TCRdb with MiXCR from the 5' RACE reads. Here the sample spans hundreds of thousands of distinct CDR3 sequences, around 50% being singletons. Study-level findings and limits: There were more naive CD4+ cells and higher diversity in long-lived donors than in aged donors. Underestimates were what the diversity estimates from one million T cells were considered to be. The percentage of naive T cells correlated strongly with TCR beta diversity.

Germline CDR1 MNHEY, CDR2 SMNVEV (reference sequence). Trimming took off 3 bases at V and 6 bases at J, with 14 bases between the two ends. The CDR3 totals 14 residues. This clonotype appeared once. As yet, its antigen is unknown. The TCR originated in a man aged 35-49 years in good health. The chain uses TRBV27 and TRBJ1-2, with D unresolved. Sequencing was performed on blood. CDR3 residues: CASSFDINLNGYTF. CDR3 DNA sequence: TGTGCCAGCAGTTTTGACATAAATCTCAATGGCTACACCTTC.